The sequence of this TCR beta chain was determined in a study of T cells in Graves' hyperthyroidism and ophthalmopathy. Looked up from germline, CDR1 is SGHNT and CDR2 is YYREEE (reference sequence). V lost 1 base and J 3 bases, leaving 10 bases between the germline ends. The CDR3 sequence is 14 residues long. Using RNA transcripts as the source, TCR beta CDR3 regions were amplified. HTBI primers were employed in a first-round RT-PCR of the TCR CDR3. MiXCR, run by TCRdb on the multiplex PCR reads, gives a single entry per CDR3 protein. The data show roughly 640,000 distinct CDR3 sequences, 16% seen once. Study outcomes and limitations: Ophthalmopathy and stable hyperthyroidism were told apart by a 13 V-J model. Most expanded thyroid clonotypes above 0.001 recurred in blood.

A note on this clonotype: Its matching antigen is unknown.

V gene TRBV5-4 combines with J gene TRBJ1-2; D call uncertain. The TCR comes from a woman aged 40-49 years with Graves' ophthalmopathy. The sample consisted of blood. CDR3 sequence (DNA): TGTGCCAGCAGCTTGCTCCAGCCAGACTATGGCTACACCTTC. This sequence encodes CASSLLQPDYGYTF.